The following is a TCR beta chain sequence with its context. The antigen remains undetermined. The germline gives CDR1 SGHDN, CDR2 FVKESK. Trimming removed 4 bases from V and 4 bases from J, with 28 bases in between. The CDR3 contains 20 residues. Profiling relied on immunoSEQ multiplex PCR, and the TCRdb table lists in-frame clones only, not all of them. The sample shows 90,000 or so clones, about 92% of them seen only once. This sample was included in a study of OX40 agonist ivuxolimab in advanced cancers. Overall study results and limits: Low clonal expansion, among the lowest seen, marked partial responders at 0.1-3.0 mg/kg. Determination of antigen specificity was not performed for the expanded peripheral T cells.

The sequencing here drew on CD4+ or CD8+ T cells sorted from blood, taken in a trial of the OX40 agonist ivuxolimab. This sequence joins TRBV14 and TRBJ2-2; tentative D call: TRBD1 (7 bases). The TCR comes from an adult with an advanced solid tumor such as melanoma, head and neck, liver or kidney cancer. CDR3 in amino acids: CASSRSVMQGGLSGTGELFF. Written as DNA, the CDR3 is TGTGCCAGCAGCCGCTCCGTCATGCAGGGGGGCTTATCGGGCACCGGGGAGCTGTTTTTT.